The subject of this entry is one T cell receptor (beta chain). Measured with immunoSEQ multiplex PCR; TCRdb has only the in-frame clones, and not every one. The data hold 250,000 to 350,000 clones, with around 90% observed a single time. These data come from a study of blood T cell repertoires in COVID-19. Germline lookup yields CDR1 MNHNS and CDR2 SASEGT. The V end lost 4 bases, the J end lost 5 bases, and 18 bases lay between the germline ends. The CDR3 contains 16 residues. The sequence derives from a man between 60 and 75 years old who had recovered from COVID-19. V gene TRBV6-1 combines with J gene TRBJ1-5, with D possibly TRBD1 on 6 matching bases. The specimen was PBMCs or T cells enriched from blood (not recorded which). The CDR3 DNA sequence: TGTGCCAGCAGTGCGGCCCGAGCGGCAGGGGATCAGCCCCAGCATTTT. Translated: CASSAARAAGDQPQHF.